These T cell receptor beta chains were read from a single sample in a study of cytomegalovirus exposure and HLA in healthy donors. TCRdb's table, derived via immunoSEQ multiplex PCR, lists solely in-frame clones and lacks some. The sample records roughly 70,000 clones, approximately 93% being singletons. The sequenced sample consisted of PBMCs. The receptor source for this set is a man aged 18 to 30 in good health and CMV-seropositive. Each CDR3 is given with its conserved first and last residue. The D gene is left open where the match is weak. Clone size is not always given. Where it is, it says once, few, many or a class for expanded clones.

D	V	J	size	CDR3	DNA
-	TRBV5-1	TRBJ1-2	-	CASSLGAGVNYGYTF	TGCGCCAGCAGCTTGGGGGCAGGGGTTAACTATGGCTACACCTTC
TRBD1	TRBV10-3	TRBJ2-7	-	CASSARTGESSEQYF	TGTGCCAGCAGTGCCCGAACAGGGGAGTCCTCCGAGCAGTACTTC
-	TRBV6-5	TRBJ2-7	once	CASTERGFSYEQYF	TGTGCCAGCACTGAAAGAGGGTTCTCCTACGAGCAGTACTTC
TRBD1	TRBV25-1	TRBJ2-7	-	CASSESVSDRGRYEQYF	TGTGCCAGCAGTGAATCAGTAAGTGACAGGGGACGCTACGAGCAGTACTTC
TRBD1	TRBV2	TRBJ2-7	once	CASSPDRGGTYEQYF	TGTGCCAGCAGTCCAGACAGGGGGGGAACCTACGAGCAGTACTTC
TRBD2	TRBV7-9	TRBJ2-5	-	CASSFSRRGETQYF	TGTGCCAGCAGCTTCTCTAGGCGGGGGGAGACCCAGTACTTC
-	TRBV5-1	TRBJ2-7	-	CASSLSTGHREEQYF	TGCGCCAGCAGCTTGAGCACAGGGCATCGAGAGGAGCAGTACTTC
-	TRBV6-5	TRBJ2-1	-	CASSYSARSSYNEQFF	TGTGCCAGCAGTTACTCCGCTAGGTCCTCCTACAATGAGCAGTTCTTC
TRBD1	TRBV7-8	TRBJ2-2	-	CASSSGRTGGSGELFF	TGTGCCAGCAGCTCGGGCAGGACAGGGGGGTCCGGGGAGCTGTTTTTT
-	TRBV7-9	TRBJ2-1	-	CASSFPLGGKDEQFF	TGTGCCAGCAGCTTCCCGCTGGGCGGGAAGGATGAGCAGTTCTTC
-	TRBV6-1	TRBJ2-7	-	CASSEVGVSYEQYF	TGTGCCAGCAGTGAAGTTGGAGTCTCCTACGAGCAGTACTTC
-	TRBV10-3	TRBJ2-3	-	CAISEIRGDTQYF	TGTGCCATCAGTGAAATCAGGGGAGATACGCAGTATTTT
-	TRBV29-1	TRBJ2-3	-	CSVPGQNTDTQYF	TGCAGCGTACCGGGTCAGAACACAGATACGCAGTATTTT
TRBD1	TRBV25-1	TRBJ1-5	-	CASSATGRNQPQHF	TGTGCCAGCAGTGCGACAGGGAGAAATCAGCCCCAGCATTTT
-	TRBV6-5	TRBJ1-3	-	CASSYSGGSGNTIYF	TGTGCCAGCAGTTACTCAGGCGGATCTGGAAACACCATATATTTT
TRBD2	TRBV14	TRBJ2-1	-	CASSQEPQVPGGFLDEQFF	TGTGCCAGCAGCCAAGAACCCCAAGTTCCCGGGGGGTTCTTGGATGAGCAGTTCTTC
TRBD2	TRBV2	TRBJ2-1	-	CASSGLAGELNEQFF	TGTGCCAGCAGTGGACTAGCGGGAGAACTCAATGAGCAGTTCTTC
-	TRBV6-5	TRBJ1-1	-	CASSPPRGLNTEAFF	TGTGCCAGCAGCCCCCCCAGGGGATTAAACACTGAAGCTTTCTTT
-	TRBV4-1	TRBJ2-1	once	CASSQERAVEQFF	TGCGCCAGCAGCCAAGAACGCGCGGTAGAGCAGTTCTTC
-	TRBV5-1	TRBJ2-3	-	CASSRGAVTDTQYF	TGCGCCAGCTCCCGGGGGGCCGTCACAGATACGCAGTATTTT
TRBD2	TRBV19	TRBJ2-7	-	CASRSSGRGSYEQYF	TGTGCCAGTAGGAGTAGCGGGAGAGGATCCTACGAGCAGTACTTC
TRBD2	TRBV13	TRBJ2-3	-	CASSAEQGLAGGPRTDTQYF	TGTGCCAGCAGCGCAGAGCAGGGACTAGCGGGAGGGCCGCGCACAGATACGCAGTATTTT